Sequencing of this T cell receptor (beta chain) was carried out in a study of CD8+ T cells in alopecia areata. The sequencing template was cDNA reverse transcribed from extracted RNA. Libraries were prepared by immunoSEQ multiplex PCR; TCRdb keeps only in-frame clonotypes and omits some of them. The sample lists about 220,000 clones, 50% to 60% occurring once. Per germline, CDR1 SGHRS and CDR2 YFSETQ. The V and J ends lost 0 bases and 7 bases, in that order; junction bases with no gene match: 14. The CDR3 has 18 residues. Regarding treatment: oral pan-JAK inhibitor, 5-10 mg twice daily. This clone was seen many times.

The clonotype comes from a human donor with alopecia areata. The source material was CD4+ T cells sorted from blood, sampled at week 4, from a patient treated with tofacitinib. The rearrangement links TRBV5-1 to TRBJ2-1; TRBD2 matches 9 bases. The CDR3 sequence: CASSLVGTSNSRSNEQFF. CDR3 bases: TGCGCCAGCAGCTTGGTGGGGACTAGCAATAGTCGGTCGAATGAGCAGTTCTTC.